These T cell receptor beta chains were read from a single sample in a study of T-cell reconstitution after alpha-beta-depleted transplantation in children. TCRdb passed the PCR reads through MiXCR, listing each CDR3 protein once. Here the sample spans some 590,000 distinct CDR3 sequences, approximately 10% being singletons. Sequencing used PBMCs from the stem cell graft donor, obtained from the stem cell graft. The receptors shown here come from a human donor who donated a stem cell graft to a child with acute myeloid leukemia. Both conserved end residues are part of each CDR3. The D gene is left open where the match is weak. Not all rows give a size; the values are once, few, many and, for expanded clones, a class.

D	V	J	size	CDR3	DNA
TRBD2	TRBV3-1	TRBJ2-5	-	CASSQGLAGRGETQYF	TGTGCCAGCAGCCAAGGACTAGCGGGGCGAGGAGAGACCCAGTACTTC
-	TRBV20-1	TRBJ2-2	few	CSAKRDRGLSTGELFF	TGCAGTGCTAAAAGGGACCGGGGGTTGAGCACCGGGGAGCTGTTTTTT
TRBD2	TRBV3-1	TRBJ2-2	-	CASNLAGGGELFF	TGTGCCAGCAACCTAGCGGGAGGCGGGGAGCTGTTTTTT
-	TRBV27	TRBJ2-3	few	CASSLKVDRLLKADTQYF	TGTGCCAGCAGTTTAAAAGTCGACAGGCTTCTCAAGGCAGATACGCAGTATTTT
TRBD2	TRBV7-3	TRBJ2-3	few	CASSSLAPLDTQYF	TGTGCCAGCAGCTCACTAGCGCCCCTGGATACGCAGTATTTT
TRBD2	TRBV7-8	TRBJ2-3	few	CASSERIAGGTDTQYF	TGTGCCAGCAGCGAAAGAATAGCGGGAGGAACAGATACGCAGTATTTT
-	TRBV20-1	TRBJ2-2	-	CSASQSGLTGELFF	TGCAGTGCTTCTCAATCGGGACTCACCGGGGAGCTGTTTTTT
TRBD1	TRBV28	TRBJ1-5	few	CASSLTGVQPQHF	TGTGCCAGCAGCTTGACAGGGGTTCAGCCCCAGCATTTT
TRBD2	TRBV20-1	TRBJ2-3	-	CSANSGTSGRGDTQYF	TGCAGTGCTAATTCCGGGACTAGCGGGAGGGGAGATACGCAGTATTTT
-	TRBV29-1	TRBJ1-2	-	CSVNWGDYGYTF	TGCAGCGTGAACTGGGGGGATTATGGCTACACCTTC
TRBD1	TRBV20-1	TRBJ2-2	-	CSASLIRDRGGTRRTGELFF	TGCAGTGCTAGTCTGATCCGGGACAGGGGTGGGACTCGAAGAACCGGGGAGCTGTTTTTT
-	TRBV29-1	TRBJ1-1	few	CSVEGKNTEAFF	TGCAGCGTTGAAGGGAAGAACACTGAAGCTTTCTTT
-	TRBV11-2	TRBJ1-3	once	CASSLEGGGSSGNTIYF	TGTGCCAGCAGCTTAGAAGGCGGCGGAAGCTCTGGAAACACCATATATTTT
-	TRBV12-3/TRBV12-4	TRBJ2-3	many	CASSSRTTQYF	TGTGCCAGCAGTTCCCGGACTACGCAGTATTTT
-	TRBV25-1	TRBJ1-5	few	CASSEPRQTLSNQPQHF	TGTGCCAGCAGTGAACCGAGACAAACTCTTAGCAATCAGCCCCAGCATTTT
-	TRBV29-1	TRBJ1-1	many	CSVNRELPRAFF	TGCAGCGTTAACAGGGAACTCCCGCGAGCTTTCTTT
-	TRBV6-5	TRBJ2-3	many	CASSWDSGSSTDTQYF	TGTGCCAGCAGTTGGGATAGCGGTTCTAGCACAGATACGCAGTATTTT
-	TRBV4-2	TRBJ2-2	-	CASSQDGGGNTGELFF	TGTGCCAGCAGCCAAGATGGGGGCGGGAATACCGGGGAGCTGTTTTTT